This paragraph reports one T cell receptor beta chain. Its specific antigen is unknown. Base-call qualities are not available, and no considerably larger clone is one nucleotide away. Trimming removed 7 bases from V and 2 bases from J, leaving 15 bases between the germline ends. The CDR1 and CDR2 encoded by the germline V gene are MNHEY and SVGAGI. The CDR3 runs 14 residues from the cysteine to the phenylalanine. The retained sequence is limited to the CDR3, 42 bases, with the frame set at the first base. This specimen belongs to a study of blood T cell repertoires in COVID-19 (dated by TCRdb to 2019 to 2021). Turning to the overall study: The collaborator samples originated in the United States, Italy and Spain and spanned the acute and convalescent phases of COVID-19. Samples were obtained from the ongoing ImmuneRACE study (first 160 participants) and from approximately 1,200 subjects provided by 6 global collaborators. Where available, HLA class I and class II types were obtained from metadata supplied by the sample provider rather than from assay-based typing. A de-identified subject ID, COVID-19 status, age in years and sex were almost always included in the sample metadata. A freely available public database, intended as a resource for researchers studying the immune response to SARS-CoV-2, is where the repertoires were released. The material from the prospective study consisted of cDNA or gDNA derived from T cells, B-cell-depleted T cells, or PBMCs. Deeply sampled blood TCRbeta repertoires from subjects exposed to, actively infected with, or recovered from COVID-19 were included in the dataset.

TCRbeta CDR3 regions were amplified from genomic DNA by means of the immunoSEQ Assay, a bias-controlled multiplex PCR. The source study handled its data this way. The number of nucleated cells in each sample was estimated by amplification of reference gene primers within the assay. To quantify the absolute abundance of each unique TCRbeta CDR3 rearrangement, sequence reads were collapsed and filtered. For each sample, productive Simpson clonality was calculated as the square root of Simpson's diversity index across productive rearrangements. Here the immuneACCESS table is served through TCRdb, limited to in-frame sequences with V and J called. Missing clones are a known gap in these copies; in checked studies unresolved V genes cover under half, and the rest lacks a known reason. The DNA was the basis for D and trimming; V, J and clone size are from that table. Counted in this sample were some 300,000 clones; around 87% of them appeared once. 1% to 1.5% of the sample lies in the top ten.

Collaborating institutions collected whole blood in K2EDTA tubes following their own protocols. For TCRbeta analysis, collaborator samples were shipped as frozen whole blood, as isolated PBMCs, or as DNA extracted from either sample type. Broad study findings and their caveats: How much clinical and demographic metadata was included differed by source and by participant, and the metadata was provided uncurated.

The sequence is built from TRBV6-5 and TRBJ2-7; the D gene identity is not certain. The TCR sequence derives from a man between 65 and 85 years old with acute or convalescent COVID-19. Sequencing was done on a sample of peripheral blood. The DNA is TGTGCCAGCACCAAAATCGGAGCCCCCTACGAGCAGTACTTC. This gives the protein CASTKIGAPYEQYF.